The T cell receptor (beta chain) under discussion was sequenced for a study of cytomegalovirus exposure and HLA in healthy donors. Germline V gives CDR1 GTSNPN, CDR2 SVGIG (reference sequence). This CDR3 has 13 amino acids. V lost 4 bases and J 6 bases, leaving 15 bases between the germline ends. Study observations and caveats: Specificity for CMV antigens was confirmed in vitro for three of the CMV-associated chains. Donor immune exposure was known only as CMV serostatus. Diagnosis of cytomegalovirus status made by the classifier reportedly showed high specificity and sensitivity. In an earlier analysis, productive rearrangement rates for most beta V segments clustered near 87% or 30%.

For this clone: Its matching antigen is unknown.

Amplification used 60 Vbeta primers and 13 Jbeta primers. The table came from immunoSEQ multiplex PCR; TCRdb's copy has only in-frame clones and leaves some out. Of about 93,000 clones listed, around 73% are singletons. This TCR came from a middle-aged woman in good health and CMV-seronegative. The sample was PBMCs. The rearrangement links TRBV30 to TRBJ1-2; D call uncertain. DNA for the CDR3: TGTGCCTGGATGCAGACCGGGGAGCATGGCTACACCTTC. Its protein is CAWMQTGEHGYTF.